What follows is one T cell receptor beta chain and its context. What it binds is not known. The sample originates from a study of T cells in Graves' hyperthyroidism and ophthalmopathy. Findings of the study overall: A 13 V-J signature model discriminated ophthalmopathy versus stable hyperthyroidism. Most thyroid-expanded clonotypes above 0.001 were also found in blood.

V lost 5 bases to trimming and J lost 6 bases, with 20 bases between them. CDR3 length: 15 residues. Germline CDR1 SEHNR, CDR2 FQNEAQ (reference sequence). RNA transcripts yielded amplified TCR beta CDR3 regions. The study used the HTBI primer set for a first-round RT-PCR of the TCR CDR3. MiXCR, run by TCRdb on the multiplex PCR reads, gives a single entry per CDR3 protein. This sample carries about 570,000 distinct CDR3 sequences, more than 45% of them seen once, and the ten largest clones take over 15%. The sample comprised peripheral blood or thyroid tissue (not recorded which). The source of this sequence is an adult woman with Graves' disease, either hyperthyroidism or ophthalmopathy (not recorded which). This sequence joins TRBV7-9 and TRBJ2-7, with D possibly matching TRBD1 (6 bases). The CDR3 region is CASSGDRSESSEQYF. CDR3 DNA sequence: TGTGCCAGCAGCGGAGACAGGAGTGAGAGTTCCGAGCAGTACTTC. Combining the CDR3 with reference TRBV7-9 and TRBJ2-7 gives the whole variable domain DTGVSQNPRHKITKRGQNVTFRCDPISEHNRLYWYRQTLGQGPEFLTYFQNEAQLEKSRLLSDRFSAERPKGSFSTLEIQRTEQGDSAMYLCASSGDRSESSEQYFGPGTRLTVT.